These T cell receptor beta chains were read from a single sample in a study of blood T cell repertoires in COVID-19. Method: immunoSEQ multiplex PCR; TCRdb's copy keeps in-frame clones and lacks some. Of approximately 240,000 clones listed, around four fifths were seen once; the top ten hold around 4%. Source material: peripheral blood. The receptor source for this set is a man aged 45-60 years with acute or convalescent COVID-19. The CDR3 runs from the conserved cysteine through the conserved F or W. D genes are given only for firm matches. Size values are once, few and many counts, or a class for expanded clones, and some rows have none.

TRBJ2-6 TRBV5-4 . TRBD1 TGTGCCAGCAGCCCTTGGACAGGGACCTACTCTGGGGCCAACGTCCTGACTTTC CASSPWTGTYSGANVLTF
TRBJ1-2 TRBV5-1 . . TGCGCCAGCAGCTTGGCCGGGAGAAAGGGCGAAGGCTACACCTTC CASSLAGRKGEGYTF
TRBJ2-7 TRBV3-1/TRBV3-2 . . TGTGCCAGCAGCCAACGAGGTGGACAGCTCGAGCAGTACTTC CASSQRGGQLEQYF
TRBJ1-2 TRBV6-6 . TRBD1 TGTGCCAGCAGACTCGACAGGGAAGCTAGCTATGGCTACACCTTC CASRLDREASYGYTF
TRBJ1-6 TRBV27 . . TGTGCCAGCAGTTGGCAGGGCGATAATTCACCCCTCCACTTT CASSWQGDNSPLHF
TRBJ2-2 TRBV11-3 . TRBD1 TGTGCCAGCAGCTTCCGACAGGGGTCCGGGGAGCTGTTTTTT CASSFRQGSGELFF
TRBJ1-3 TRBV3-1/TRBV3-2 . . TGTGCCAGCAGCCAAGTCGCAGGGGGAAACACCATATATTTT CASSQVAGGNTIYF
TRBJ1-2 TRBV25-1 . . TGTGCCAGCAGTGAACTCAACAGTGCGCAGCCCAACTATGGCTACACCTTC CASSELNSAQPNYGYTF
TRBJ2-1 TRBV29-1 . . TGCAGCGTTGAAGAGTTAGCCGATGAGCAGTTCTTC CSVEELADEQFF
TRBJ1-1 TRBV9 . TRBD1 TGTGCCAGCAGCGTGAACAGGGGAGAGGCTTTCTTT CASSVNRGEAFF
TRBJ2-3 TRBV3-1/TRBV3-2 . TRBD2 TGTGCCAGCAGCCAAAGGGGCCCGGGTAGCGGGAGGACCACAGATACGCAGTATTTT CASSQRGPGSGRTTDTQYF
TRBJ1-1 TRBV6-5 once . TGTGCCACCGGCCGGGGTTCAGACTACACTGAAGCTTTCTTT CATGRGSDYTEAFF
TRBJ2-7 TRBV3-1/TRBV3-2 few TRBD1 TGTGCCAGCAGCCAAGATTTCCTGACAGGGGGGGGCGGGGAGCAGTACTTC CASSQDFLTGGGGEQYF
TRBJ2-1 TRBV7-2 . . TGTGCCAGCAGTTCTAGCGCAATCTCCTCCTACAATGAGCAGTTCTTC CASSSSAISSYNEQFF
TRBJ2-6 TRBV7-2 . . TGTGCCAGCAGGAGGGCAGAATTCTCTGGGGCCAACGTCCTGACTTTC CASRRAEFSGANVLTF
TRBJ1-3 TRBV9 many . TGTGCCAGCACCAAAGCTAGGGGAGGCGGAAACACCATATATTTT CASTKARGGGNTIYF
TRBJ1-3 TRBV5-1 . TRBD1 TGCGCCAGCAGCTCCGCGCCTGGACAGGGTGGAAACACCATATATTTT CASSSAPGQGGNTIYF
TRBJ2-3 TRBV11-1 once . TGTGCCAGCAGCTCGACAGGAGACCTCACAGATACGCAGTATTTT CASSSTGDLTDTQYF
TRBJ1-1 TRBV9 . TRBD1 TGTGCCAGCATCCCGAGGGCAGGGGGCGCAGGGAACACTGAAGCTTTCTTT CASIPRAGGAGNTEAFF
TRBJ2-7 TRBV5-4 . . TGTGCCAGCAGCTCTGCAGGGGTCCCCTACGAGCAGTACTTC CASSSAGVPYEQYF
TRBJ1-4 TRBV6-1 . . TGTGCCAGCAGTGAACGGGGGAGGAATGAAAAACTGTTTTTT CASSERGRNEKLFF
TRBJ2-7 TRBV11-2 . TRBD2 TGTGCCAGCAGCTTAGACCCTAGCGGGACCTACGAGCAGTACTTC CASSLDPSGTYEQYF
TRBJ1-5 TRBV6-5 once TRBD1 TGTGCCAGCAGCAGACAGGGGAACCAGCCCCAGCATTTT CASSRQGNQPQHF
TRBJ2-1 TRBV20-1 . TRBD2 TGCAGTGCTAGTCCCTGGAATCTAGCGGGAGGCTACAATGAGCAGTTCTTC CSASPWNLAGGYNEQFF
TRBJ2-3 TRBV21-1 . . TGTGCCAGCAGCACCACAAGCGGGGGGCGGGCGGACCTTGCAGATACGCAGTATTTT CASSTTSGGRADLADTQYF
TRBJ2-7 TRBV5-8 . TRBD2 TGTGCCAGCAGCACCCCCGGGACTAGCGGTTACGAGCAGTACTTC CASSTPGTSGYEQYF
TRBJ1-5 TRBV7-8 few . TGTGCCAGCAGCAGACAGGAGAGCAATCAGCCCCAGCATTTT CASSRQESNQPQHF
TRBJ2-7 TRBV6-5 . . TGTGCCAGCAGTTACTCGATTACAAAGAACTCCTACGAGCAGTACTTC CASSYSITKNSYEQYF
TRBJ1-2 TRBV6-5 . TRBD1 TGTGCCAGCAGTTACTCGACGGGACAGGGGTATGGCTACACCTTC CASSYSTGQGYGYTF
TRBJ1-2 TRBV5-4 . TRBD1 TGTGCCAGCAGCTTATTAGGGCAGGGGGCGGGCGGCTACACCTTC CASSLLGQGAGGYTF
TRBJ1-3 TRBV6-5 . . TGTGCCAGCAGACGGAGGTCCCCTGGAAACACCATATATTTT CASRRRSPGNTIYF
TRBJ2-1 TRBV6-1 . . TGTGCCAGCAGTGAAGCGGGGGGGGCCAGCTACAATGAGCAGTTCTTC CASSEAGGASYNEQFF
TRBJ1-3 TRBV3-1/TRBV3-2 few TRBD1 TGTGCCAGCACTCTGACAGGGGTCGAAGGAAACACCATATATTTT CASTLTGVEGNTIYF